The entry below describes one T cell receptor (beta chain). The data were produced by immunoSEQ multiplex PCR, yet TCRdb's version contains in-frame clones alone and is incomplete. The sample has roughly 260,000 clones; about 89% are singletons. This specimen belongs to a study of blood T cell repertoires in COVID-19. Study at large: The study drew acute and convalescent COVID-19 samples from the United States, Italy and Spain. T cells, B-cell-depleted T cells, or PBMCs supplied cDNA or gDNA.

The CDR3 consists of 16 residues. V was shortened by 4 bases and J by 3 bases, with 16 bases between the two germline ends. In germline, CDR1 is SGHRS, CDR2 YFSETQ. Sequences were obtained from peripheral blood. This clonotype was sampled from a woman aged 45-65 years with acute or convalescent COVID-19. V and J are TRBV5-1 and TRBJ2-2; perhaps TRBD1 as D (6 bases). The CDR3 DNA reads as TGCGCCAGCAGCCCTACAGGGAGTAGGGACACCGGGGAGCTGTTTTTT. Protein: CASSPTGSRDTGELFF.